This T cell receptor beta chain was recorded in a study of CD8 T cells in Susac syndrome. Reverse transcription used about 0.5 to 1 ug RNA and random hexamers. TCRdb re-called the immunoSEQ multiplex PCR reads with MiXCR, one entry per CDR3 protein. Of 90,000 to 150,000 distinct CDR3 sequences listed, 85% to 95% were seen once; the top ten hold approximately 0.097%. CDR1 and CDR2 (germline): SEHNR, FQNEAQ (reference sequence). V lost 0 bases, J lost 7 bases, and 3 bases stayed unmatched. This CDR3 contains 15 residues. This sequence originates from a human donor with multiple sclerosis. The chain has TRBV7-9 and TRBJ1-6, with 7 bases aligning to TRBD1. The sample comprised CD4+ T cells from PBMCs. The CDR3 bases are TGTGCCAGCAGCTTAGCGTCAGGGGGGAATTCACCCCTCCACTTT. This translates into CASSLASGGNSPLHF.